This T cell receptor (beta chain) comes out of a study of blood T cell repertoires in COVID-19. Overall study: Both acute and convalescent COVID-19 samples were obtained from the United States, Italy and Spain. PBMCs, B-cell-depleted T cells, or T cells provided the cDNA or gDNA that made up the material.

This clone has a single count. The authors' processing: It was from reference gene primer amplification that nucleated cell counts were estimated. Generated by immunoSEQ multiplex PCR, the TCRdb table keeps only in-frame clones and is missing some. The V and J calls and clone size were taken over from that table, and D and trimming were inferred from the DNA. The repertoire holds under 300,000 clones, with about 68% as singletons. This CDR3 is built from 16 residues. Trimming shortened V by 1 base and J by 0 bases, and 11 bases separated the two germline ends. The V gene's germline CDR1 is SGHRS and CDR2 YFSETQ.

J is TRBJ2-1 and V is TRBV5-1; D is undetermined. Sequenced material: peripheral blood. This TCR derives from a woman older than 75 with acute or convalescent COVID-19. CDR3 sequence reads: CASSLKHGSSYNEQFF. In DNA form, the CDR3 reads TGCGCCAGCAGCTTGAAGCACGGTAGCTCCTACAATGAGCAGTTCTTC. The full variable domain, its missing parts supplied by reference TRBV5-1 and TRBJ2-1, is KAGVTQTPRYLIKTRGQQVTLSCSPISGHRSVSWYQQTPGQGLQFLFEYFSETQRNKGNFPGRFSGRQFSNSRSEMNVSTLELGDSALYLCASSLKHGSSYNEQFFGPGTRLTVL.